These 32 T cell receptor beta chains originate from one sample sequenced in a study of monozygotic twins with inflammatory bowel disease. Using the 5' RACE reads, TCRdb records one entry per CDR3 protein without DNA. The sample data list about 210,000 distinct CDR3 sequences. The sequenced sample was blood. The receptor set was obtained from a human donor with ulcerative colitis or Crohn's disease, or a healthy co-twin of an affected twin (not recorded which).

The chain joins TRBV19 to TRBJ2-2. This CDR3 spans 13 amino acids. Germline V gives CDR1 LNHDA, CDR2 SQIVND (reference sequence). The CDR3: CASSIDPTGELFF.

The CDR3 sequence is CSVEVGSQETQYF. The V gene is TRBV29-1, the J gene TRBJ2-5. CDR1 is SQVTM and CDR2 is ANQGSEA in the germline V gene. The CDR3 is made up of 13 amino acids. Full variable domain (remainder filled in from reference TRBV29-1 and TRBJ2-5): SAVISQKPSRDICQRGTSLTIQCQVDSQVTMMFWYRQQPGQSLTLIATANQGSEATYESGFVIDKFPISRPNLTFSTLTVSNMSPEDSSIYLCSVEVGSQETQYFGPGTRLLVL.

The V call is TRBV10-3, the J call TRBJ1-3. Germline-derived CDR1 and CDR2 are ENHRY and SYGVKD. The CDR3 covers 17 residues. The CDR3 reads CAIMRPSGTLSGNTIYF.

The rearrangement links TRBV14 to TRBJ1-2; TCRdb proposes TRBD1, but this gene call is untestable without DNA. The CDR3 spans 11 residues. Germline CDR1 reads SGHDN; CDR2 reads FVKESK. The CDR3 is CASSRPGRKTF. The complete variable domain, with remaining parts taken from reference TRBV14 and TRBJ1-2, reads EAGVTQFPSHSVIEKGQTVTLRCDPISGHDNLYWYRRVMGKEIKFLLHFVKESKQDESGMPNNRFLAERTGGTYSTLKVQPAELEDSGVYFCASSRPGRKTFGSGTRLTVV.

The chain carries TRBV5-1 and TRBJ2-1; there is no DNA to check the TCRdb D call of TRBD1. This CDR3 region has 14 residues. Germline assignment: CDR1 SGHRS and CDR2 YFSETQ. CDR3 residues: CASSLRRGANEQFF.

The chain couples TRBV5-1 to TRBJ2-7; TCRdb designates TRBD1, a call that cannot be tested without DNA. This CDR3 spans 15 amino acids. Germline CDR1 SGHRS, CDR2 YFSETQ. Here the CDR3 reads CASSLGGTGRYEQYF.

This chain joins TRBV24-1 and TRBJ2-1; there is no DNA to check the TCRdb D call of TRBD2. Germline V gene lookup returns CDR1 KGHDR and CDR2 SFDVKD. The length of the CDR3 is 14 residues. CDR3 sequence: CATAPPGANNEQFF.

The rearrangement joins TRBV7-2 to TRBJ1-2. CDR1 is SGHTA and CDR2 is FQGNSA in the germline V gene. This CDR3 is built from 15 residues. This CDR3 reads CASSLVSGSTYGYTF.

The chain uses TRBV29-1 and TRBJ2-4. The length of the CDR3 is 11 residues. From germline, CDR1 is SQVTM and CDR2 ANQGSEA. The CDR3 loop reads CSVVQANIQYF. Variable domain in full (rest from reference TRBV29-1 and TRBJ2-4): SAVISQKPSRDICQRGTSLTIQCQVDSQVTMMFWYRQQPGQSLTLIATANQGSEATYESGFVIDKFPISRPNLTFSTLTVSNMSPEDSSIYLCSVVQANIQYFGAGTRLSVL.

V is TRBV2 and J is TRBJ1-5. The length of the CDR3 is 15 residues. Germline V gives CDR1 SNHLY, CDR2 FYNNEI. CDR3 sequence reads: CASSSRNPLYQPQHF.

The V and J genes are TRBV4-1 and TRBJ1-1. Germline values: CDR1 MGHRA, CDR2 YSYEKL. CDR3 length: 13 amino acids. CDR3 region: CASSHPMGSEAFF.

This rearrangement joins TRBV20-1 to TRBJ1-6. This CDR3 is built from 14 residues. The germline CDR1 and CDR2 sequences are DFQATT and SNEGSKA (reference sequence). The CDR3 here is CSASYGGENSPLHF.

J is TRBJ2-1 and V is TRBV20-1; TCRdb's D call of TRBD2 is untestable without DNA. Germline V gene sequence: CDR1 DFQATT, CDR2 SNEGSKA (reference sequence). The CDR3 extends over 17 amino acids. This chain's CDR3 is CSARDLGLAGGPREQFF.

This chain connects TRBV2 to TRBJ1-2. The CDR3 runs to 14 residues. Per germline, CDR1 SNHLY and CDR2 FYNNEI. The CDR3 loop reads CASSGRTKHYGYTF.

This chain connects TRBV3-1 to TRBJ2-2; TCRdb's D call, TRBD2, is unchecked because there is no DNA. This CDR3 spans 13 amino acids. Germline V gene lookup returns CDR1 LGHDT and CDR2 YNNKEL (reference sequence). The CDR3 here is CASSHLPTGELFF.

This chain uses TRBV6-2 or TRBV6-3 with TRBJ1-1. CDR3 length: 11 residues. The germline CDR1 and CDR2 sequences are MNHEY and SVGEGT. This CDR3 reads CASKSDLEAFF.

The rearrangement uses TRBV7-2 and TRBJ1-5; absent DNA, TCRdb's TRBD1 call cannot be checked. This CDR3 is built from 14 residues. CDR1 SGHTA and CDR2 FQGNSA come from the germline V gene. The CDR3 region is CASSSQGKGQPQHF.

J is TRBJ2-7 and V is TRBV20-1. The CDR3 has 11 residues. The germline gives CDR1 DFQATT, CDR2 SNEGSKA (reference sequence). The chain's CDR3 is CSASSSYEQYF.

This rearrangement joins TRBV11-2 to TRBJ2-3. The CDR3 length is 16 residues. Germline V CDR1 and CDR2: SGHAT, FQNNGV. CDR3 region: CASSLRGTSGTDTQYF.

The chain is built from TRBV19 and TRBJ1-1; without DNA, the TCRdb call of TRBD1 cannot be checked. CDR3 size: 14 residues. Germline loops: CDR1 LNHDA, CDR2 SQIVND (reference sequence). CDR3 amino acids: CASSSSMGDTEAFF.

The chain is built from TRBV5-1 and TRBJ1-3. CDR3 length equals 17 residues. Germline V gene lookup returns CDR1 SGHRS and CDR2 YFSETQ. CDR3 protein: CASSYEGRLSSGNTIYF.

This sequence joins TRBV20-1 and TRBJ2-3; as DNA is missing, the TRBD1 call by TCRdb cannot be tested. The CDR3 extends over 13 amino acids. From germline, CDR1 is DFQATT and CDR2 SNEGSKA (reference sequence). The chain's CDR3 is CSARVSPLDTQYF.

The genes are TRBV5-1 and TRBJ1-2; TCRdb outputs TRBD1, but without DNA this stays unchecked. This CDR3 region has 14 residues. Germline lookup yields CDR1 SGHRS and CDR2 YFSETQ. CDR3 sequence reads: CASSPDGTERGHTF.

The rearrangement joins TRBV20-1 to TRBJ2-2; the D gene TCRdb calls, TRBD1, cannot be checked with no DNA. The length of the CDR3 is 14 residues. Per germline, CDR1 DFQATT and CDR2 SNEGSKA (reference sequence). The CDR3: CSASPISGWRELFF.

This chain joins TRBV7-2 and TRBJ2-1; the TCRdb call, TRBD2, lacks DNA for checking. The CDR3 spans 15 residues. Germline V gene data show CDR1 as SGHTA and CDR2 as FQGNSA. CDR3 region: CASSPMSGGNNEQFF. Full variable domain (rest looked up from reference TRBV7-2 and TRBJ2-1): GAGVSQSPSNKVTEKGKDVELRCDPISGHTALYWYRQSLGQGLEFLIYFQGNSAPDKSGLPSDRFSAERTGGSVSTLTIQRTQQEDSAVYLCASSPMSGGNNEQFFGPGTRLTVL.

V is TRBV5-1 and J is TRBJ1-1. Germline values: CDR1 SGHRS, CDR2 YFSETQ. The CDR3 covers 13 residues. This chain's CDR3 is CASSLKRNTEAFF. The entire variable domain, with the rest obtained from reference TRBV5-1 and TRBJ1-1, is as follows: KAGVTQTPRYLIKTRGQQVTLSCSPISGHRSVSWYQQTPGQGLQFLFEYFSETQRNKGNFPGRFSGRQFSNSRSEMNVSTLELGDSALYLCASSLKRNTEAFFGQGTRLTVV.

CDR3 region: CSAVGLSNQPQHF. V and J are TRBV20-1 and TRBJ1-5. The CDR3 extends over 13 amino acids. Germline V CDR1 and CDR2: DFQATT, SNEGSKA (reference sequence).

CDR3 residues: CASRRGTDRWSNQPQHF. The rearrangement uses TRBV6-1 and TRBJ1-5; lacking DNA, the TRBD1 call made by TCRdb goes unchecked. The CDR3 covers 17 residues. Germline V lookup: CDR1 MNHNS, CDR2 SASEGT.

This chain connects TRBV9 to TRBJ2-1; absent DNA, TCRdb's TRBD2 call cannot be checked. CDR1 is SGDLS, CDR2 YYNGEE, per germline. The CDR3 spans 17 residues. The chain's CDR3 is CASSAQLAGGLYNEQFF.

The rearrangement links TRBV18 to TRBJ1-1; the TCRdb call, TRBD1, lacks DNA for checking. The CDR3 has 16 residues. CDR1 is KGHSH, CDR2 LQKENI, per germline. CDR3 sequence reads: CASSPGTGRGDTEAFF. Looking up the rest from reference TRBV18 and TRBJ1-1 gives the full variable domain: NAGVMQNPRHLVRRRGQEARLRCSPMKGHSHVYWYRQLPEEGLKFMVYLQKENIIDESGMPKERFSAEFPKEGPSILRIQQVVRGDSAAYFCASSPGTGRGDTEAFFGQGTRLTVV.

The rearrangement uses TRBV20-1 and TRBJ2-3; TCRdb gives TRBD1 as the D gene, but with no DNA this cannot be confirmed. The germline CDR1 and CDR2 sequences are DFQATT and SNEGSKA (reference sequence). The CDR3 sequence is 16 residues long. Here the CDR3 reads CSASSSGTPSTDTQYF.

The chain combines TRBV7-9 with TRBJ1-3; TCRdb gives TRBD1 as the D gene, but with no DNA this cannot be confirmed. Per the germline V gene, CDR1 is SEHNR and CDR2 is FQNEAQ (reference sequence). The CDR3 length is 14 residues. CDR3: CASSYRGSGNTIYF.